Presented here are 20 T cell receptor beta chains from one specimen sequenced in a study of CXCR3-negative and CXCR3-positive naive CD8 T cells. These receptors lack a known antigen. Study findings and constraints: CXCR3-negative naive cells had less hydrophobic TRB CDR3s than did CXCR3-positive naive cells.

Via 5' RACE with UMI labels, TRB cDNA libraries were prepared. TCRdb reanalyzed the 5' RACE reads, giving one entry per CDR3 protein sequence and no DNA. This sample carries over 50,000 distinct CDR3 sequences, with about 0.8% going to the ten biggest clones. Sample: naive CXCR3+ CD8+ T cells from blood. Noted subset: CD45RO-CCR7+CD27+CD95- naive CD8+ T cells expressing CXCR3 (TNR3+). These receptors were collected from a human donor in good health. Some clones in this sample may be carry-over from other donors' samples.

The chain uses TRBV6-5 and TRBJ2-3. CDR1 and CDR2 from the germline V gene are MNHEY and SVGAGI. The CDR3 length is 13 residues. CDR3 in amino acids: CASSYRSDDTQYF.

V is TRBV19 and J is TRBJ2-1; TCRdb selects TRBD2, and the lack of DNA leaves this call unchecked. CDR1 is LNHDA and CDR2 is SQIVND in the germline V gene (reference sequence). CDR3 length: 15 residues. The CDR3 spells CASTSSAYSYNEQFF.

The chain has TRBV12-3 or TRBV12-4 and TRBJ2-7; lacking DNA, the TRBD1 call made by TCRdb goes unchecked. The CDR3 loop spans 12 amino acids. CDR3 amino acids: CASRAGGDEQYF.

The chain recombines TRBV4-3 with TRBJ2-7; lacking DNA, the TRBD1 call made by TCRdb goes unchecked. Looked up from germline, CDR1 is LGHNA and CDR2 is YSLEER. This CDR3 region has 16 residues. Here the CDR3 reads CASSQDEGDRGIEQYF.

CDR3 sequence: CASSPRDGLSYEQYF. The chain uses TRBV7-9 and TRBJ2-7; TCRdb reports TRBD1, a call that lacks DNA to check it against. This CDR3 contains 15 residues. CDR1 and CDR2 (germline): SEHNR, FQNEAQ (reference sequence).

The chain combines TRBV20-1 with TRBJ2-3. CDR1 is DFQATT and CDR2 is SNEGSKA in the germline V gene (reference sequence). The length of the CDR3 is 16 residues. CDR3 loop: CSARDSEWKVTDTQYF.

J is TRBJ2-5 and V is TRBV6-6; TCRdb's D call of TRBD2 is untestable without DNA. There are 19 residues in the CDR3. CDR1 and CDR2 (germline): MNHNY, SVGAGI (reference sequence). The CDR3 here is CASSNKAGVLGSTQETQYF.

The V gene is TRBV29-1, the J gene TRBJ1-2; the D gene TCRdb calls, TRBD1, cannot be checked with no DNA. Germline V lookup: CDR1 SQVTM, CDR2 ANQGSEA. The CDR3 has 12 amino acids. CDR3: CSADRGLYGYTF.

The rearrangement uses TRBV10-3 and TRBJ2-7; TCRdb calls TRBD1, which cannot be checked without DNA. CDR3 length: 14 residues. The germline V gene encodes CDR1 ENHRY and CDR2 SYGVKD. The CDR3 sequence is CAISARTGTYEQYF.

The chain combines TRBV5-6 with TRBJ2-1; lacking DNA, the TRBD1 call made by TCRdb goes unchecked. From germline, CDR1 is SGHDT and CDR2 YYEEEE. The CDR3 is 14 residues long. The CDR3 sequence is CASSQTGFGNEQFF.

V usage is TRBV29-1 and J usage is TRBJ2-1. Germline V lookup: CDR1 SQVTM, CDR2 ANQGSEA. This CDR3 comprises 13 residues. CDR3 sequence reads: CSVDDSSYNEQFF.

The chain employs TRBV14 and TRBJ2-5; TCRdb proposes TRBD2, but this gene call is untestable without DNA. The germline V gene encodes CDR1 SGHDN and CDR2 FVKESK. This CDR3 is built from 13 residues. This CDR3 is CASKEDLQETQYF.

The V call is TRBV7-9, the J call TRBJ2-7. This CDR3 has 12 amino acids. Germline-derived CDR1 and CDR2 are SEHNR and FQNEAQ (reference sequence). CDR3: CAISRTSYEQYF.

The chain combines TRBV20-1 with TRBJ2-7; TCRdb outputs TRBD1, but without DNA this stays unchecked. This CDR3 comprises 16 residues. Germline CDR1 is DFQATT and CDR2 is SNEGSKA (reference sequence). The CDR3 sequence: CSARDPSGAAPYEQYF.

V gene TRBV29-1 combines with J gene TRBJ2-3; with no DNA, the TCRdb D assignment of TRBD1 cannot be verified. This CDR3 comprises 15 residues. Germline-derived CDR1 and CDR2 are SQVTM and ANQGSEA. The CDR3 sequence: CVHTTGVLSTDTQYF.

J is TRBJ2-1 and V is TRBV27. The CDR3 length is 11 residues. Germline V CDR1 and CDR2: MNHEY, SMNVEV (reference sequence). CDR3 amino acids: CASSEKTEQFF.

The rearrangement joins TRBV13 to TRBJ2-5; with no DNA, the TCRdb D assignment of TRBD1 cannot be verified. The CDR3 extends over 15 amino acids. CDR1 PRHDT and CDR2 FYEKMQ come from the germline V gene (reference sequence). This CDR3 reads CASTPGGRRGETQYF.

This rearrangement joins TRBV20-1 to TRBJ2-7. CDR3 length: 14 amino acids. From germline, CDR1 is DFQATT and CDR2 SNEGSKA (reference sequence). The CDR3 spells CSACDIRSSYEQYF.

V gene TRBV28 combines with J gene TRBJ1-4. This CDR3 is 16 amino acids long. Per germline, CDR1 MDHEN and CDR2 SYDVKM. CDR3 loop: CASTEERVATNEKLFF.

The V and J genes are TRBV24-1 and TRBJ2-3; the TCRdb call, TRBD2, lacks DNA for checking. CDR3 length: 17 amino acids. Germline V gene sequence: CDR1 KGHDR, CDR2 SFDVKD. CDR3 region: CATSDFSGIPSTDTQYF.